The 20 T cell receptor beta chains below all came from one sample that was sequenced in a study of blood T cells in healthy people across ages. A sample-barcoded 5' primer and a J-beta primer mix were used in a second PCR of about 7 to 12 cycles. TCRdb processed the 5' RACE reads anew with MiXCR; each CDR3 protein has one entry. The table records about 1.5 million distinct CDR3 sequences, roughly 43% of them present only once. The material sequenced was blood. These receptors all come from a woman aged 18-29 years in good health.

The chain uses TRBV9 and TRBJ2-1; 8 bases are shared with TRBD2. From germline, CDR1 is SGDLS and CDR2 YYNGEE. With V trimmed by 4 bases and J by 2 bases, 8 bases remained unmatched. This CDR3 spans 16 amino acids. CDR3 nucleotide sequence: TGTGCCAGCAGCCAAGCCGGGACTAGACCCTACAATGAGCAGTTCTTC. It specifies CASSQAGTRPYNEQFF.

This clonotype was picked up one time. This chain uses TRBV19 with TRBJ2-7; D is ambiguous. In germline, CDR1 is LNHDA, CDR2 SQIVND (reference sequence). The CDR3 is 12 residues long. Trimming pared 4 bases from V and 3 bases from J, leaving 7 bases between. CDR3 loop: CASSNGYYEQYF. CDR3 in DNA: TGTGCCAGTAGTAACGGGTACTACGAGCAGTACTTC.

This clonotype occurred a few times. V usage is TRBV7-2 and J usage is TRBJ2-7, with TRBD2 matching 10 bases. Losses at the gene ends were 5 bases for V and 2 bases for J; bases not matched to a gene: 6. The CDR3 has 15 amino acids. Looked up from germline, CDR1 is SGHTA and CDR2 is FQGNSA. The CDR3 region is CASSTTSGTAYEQYF. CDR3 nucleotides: TGTGCCAGCAGCACCACTAGCGGGACTGCCTACGAGCAGTACTTC.

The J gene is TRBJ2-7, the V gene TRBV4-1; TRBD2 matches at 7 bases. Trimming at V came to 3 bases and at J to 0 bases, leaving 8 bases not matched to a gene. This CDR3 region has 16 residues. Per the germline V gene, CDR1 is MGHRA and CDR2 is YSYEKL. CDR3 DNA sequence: TGCGCCAGCAGCCAGGGGGTAGCGGGTCTCTCCTACGAGCAGTACTTC. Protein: CASSQGVAGLSYEQYF.

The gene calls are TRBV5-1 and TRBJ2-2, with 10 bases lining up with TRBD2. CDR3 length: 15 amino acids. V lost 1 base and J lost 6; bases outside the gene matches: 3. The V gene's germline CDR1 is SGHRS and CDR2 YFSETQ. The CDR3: CASSLPSGSAGELFF. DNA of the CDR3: TGCGCCAGCAGCTTGCCTAGCGGGAGTGCCGGGGAGCTGTTTTTT.

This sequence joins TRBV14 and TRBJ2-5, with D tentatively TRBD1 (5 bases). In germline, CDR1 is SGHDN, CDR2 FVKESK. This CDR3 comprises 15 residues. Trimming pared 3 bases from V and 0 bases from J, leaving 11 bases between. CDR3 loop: CASSQAGWYQETQYF. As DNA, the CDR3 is TGTGCCAGCAGCCAGGCAGGGTGGTACCAAGAGACCCAGTACTTC.

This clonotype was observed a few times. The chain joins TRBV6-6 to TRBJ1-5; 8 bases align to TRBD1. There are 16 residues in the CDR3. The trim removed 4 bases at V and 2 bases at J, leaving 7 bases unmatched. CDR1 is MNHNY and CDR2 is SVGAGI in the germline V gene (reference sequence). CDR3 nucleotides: TGTGCCAGCAGTTCCTATACGACAGGGGGCAATCAGCCCCAGCATTTT. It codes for CASSSYTTGGNQPQHF.

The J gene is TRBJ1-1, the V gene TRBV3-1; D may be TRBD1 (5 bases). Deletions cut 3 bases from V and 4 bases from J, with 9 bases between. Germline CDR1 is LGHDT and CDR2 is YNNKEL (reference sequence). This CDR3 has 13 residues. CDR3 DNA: TGTGCCAGCAGCCATGAGGGGAGCACTGAAGCTTTCTTT. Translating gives CASSHEGSTEAFF.

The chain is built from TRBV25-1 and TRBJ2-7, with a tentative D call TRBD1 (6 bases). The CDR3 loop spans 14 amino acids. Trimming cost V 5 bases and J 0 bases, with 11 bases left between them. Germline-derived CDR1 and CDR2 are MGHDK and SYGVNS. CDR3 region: CASSIRGSSYEQYF. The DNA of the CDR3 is TGTGCCAGCAGTATCAGGGGAAGCTCCTACGAGCAGTACTTC.

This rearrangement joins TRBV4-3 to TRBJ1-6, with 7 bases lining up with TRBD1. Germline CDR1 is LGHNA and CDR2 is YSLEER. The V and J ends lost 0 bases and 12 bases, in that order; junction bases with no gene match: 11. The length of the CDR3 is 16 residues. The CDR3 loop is CASSQDLSRGTIPLHF. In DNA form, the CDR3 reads TGCGCCAGCAGCCAAGATCTTAGCAGGGGGACGATACCCCTCCACTTT.

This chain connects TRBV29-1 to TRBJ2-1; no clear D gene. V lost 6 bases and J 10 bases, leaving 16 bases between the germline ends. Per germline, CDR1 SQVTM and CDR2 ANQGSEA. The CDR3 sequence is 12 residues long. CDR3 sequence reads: CSVLLSSYEQFF. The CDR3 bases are TGCAGCGTGCTACTGAGCTCCTACGAGCAGTTCTTC.

CDR3 residues: CASSSVAGGDNEQFF. The CDR3 DNA is TGTGCCAGCAGCTCAGTAGCGGGAGGAGACAATGAGCAGTTCTTC. The genes are TRBV7-9 and TRBJ2-1; 10 nucleotides align to TRBD2. CDR1 and CDR2 (germline): SEHNR, FQNEAQ (reference sequence). The CDR3 has 15 residues. Germline trimming cut 4 bases from V and 5 bases from J; bases unmatched to any gene: 5.

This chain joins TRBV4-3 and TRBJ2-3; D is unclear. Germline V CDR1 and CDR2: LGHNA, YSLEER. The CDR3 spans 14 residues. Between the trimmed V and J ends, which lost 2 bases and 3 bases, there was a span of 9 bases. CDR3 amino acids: CASSQSHLTDTQYF. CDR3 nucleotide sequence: TGCGCCAGCAGCCAATCCCACTTGACAGATACGCAGTATTTT.

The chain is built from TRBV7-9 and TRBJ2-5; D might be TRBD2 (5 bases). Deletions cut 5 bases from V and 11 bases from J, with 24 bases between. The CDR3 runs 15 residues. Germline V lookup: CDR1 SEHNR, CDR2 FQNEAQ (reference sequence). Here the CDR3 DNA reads TGTGCCAGCAGCCCCTATCGAGCGGAGGCCAATGAGCAGTACTTC. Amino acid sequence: CASSPYRAEANEQYF.

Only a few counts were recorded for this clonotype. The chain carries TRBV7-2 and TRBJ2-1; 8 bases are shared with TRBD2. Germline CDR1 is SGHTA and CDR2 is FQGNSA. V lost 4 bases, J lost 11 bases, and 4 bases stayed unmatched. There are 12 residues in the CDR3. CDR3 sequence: CASSSQREKQFF. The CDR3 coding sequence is TGTGCCAGCAGCTCACAGCGGGAGAAGCAGTTCTTC.

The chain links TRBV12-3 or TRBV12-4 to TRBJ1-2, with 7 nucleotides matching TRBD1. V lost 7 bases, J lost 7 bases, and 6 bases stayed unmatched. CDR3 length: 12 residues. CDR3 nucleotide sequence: TGTGCCAGCATTTTCGACAGGGTTGGCTACACCTTC. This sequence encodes CASIFDRVGYTF.

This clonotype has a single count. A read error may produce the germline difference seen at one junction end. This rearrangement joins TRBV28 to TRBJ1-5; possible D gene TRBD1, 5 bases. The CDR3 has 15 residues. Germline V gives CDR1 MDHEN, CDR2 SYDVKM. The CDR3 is CASSFGGAFNQLQHF. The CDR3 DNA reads TGTGCCAGCAGTTTTGGTGGGGCTTTCAATCAGCTCCAGCATTTT.

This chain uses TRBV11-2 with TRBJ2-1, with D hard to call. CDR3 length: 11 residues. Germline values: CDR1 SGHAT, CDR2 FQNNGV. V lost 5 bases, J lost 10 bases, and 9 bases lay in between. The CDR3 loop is CASSMYEEQFF. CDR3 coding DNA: TGTGCCAGCAGCATGTACGAGGAGCAGTTCTTC.

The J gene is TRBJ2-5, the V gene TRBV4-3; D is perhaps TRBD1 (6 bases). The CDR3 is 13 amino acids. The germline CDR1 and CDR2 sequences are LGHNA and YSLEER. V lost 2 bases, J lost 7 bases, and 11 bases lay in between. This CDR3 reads CASSQKDSLTQYF. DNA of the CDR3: TGCGCCAGCAGCCAAAAGGACAGCTTGACCCAGTACTTC.

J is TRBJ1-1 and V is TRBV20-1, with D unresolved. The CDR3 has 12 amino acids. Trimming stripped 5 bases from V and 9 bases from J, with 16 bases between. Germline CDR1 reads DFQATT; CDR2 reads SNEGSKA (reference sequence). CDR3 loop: CSAPLRTSQAFF. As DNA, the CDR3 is TGCAGTGCTCCCCTGAGGACGTCACAAGCTTTCTTT.